This TCR beta chain was identified during a study of shared clonotypes between healthy human individuals. The study used approximately 90 million PBMCs per unsorted sample for genomic DNA. Unsorted PBMC DNA underwent sequencing on ten immunoSEQ deep assay plates. Measured with immunoSEQ multiplex PCR; TCRdb has only the in-frame clones, and not every one. The sample has fewer than 650,000 clones; around three quarters are singletons. The CDR3 loop spans 18 amino acids. V shed 0 bases, J shed 4 bases, and the junction held 15 bases outside the gene matches. CDR1 and CDR2 from the germline V gene are SGDLS and YYNGEE. Study-wide points: Sampling covered blood only; tissue repertoires likely differ. An expected dependence of interdonor clonotype sharing on sequencing depth was noted.

Of note for this clone: Its antigen remains unidentified.

The clonotype originates from a woman aged 40 to 50 in good health. Some clones in this sample may be carry-over from other donors' samples. Sequencing was done on a sample of PBMCs. This sequence joins TRBV9 and TRBJ2-5; 7 bases line up with TRBD1. The DNA of the CDR3 is TGTGCCAGCAGCGTAGGGGTCAGGGGGACGGCGAGGGGAGAGACCCAGTACTTC. Translated, it gives CASSVGVRGTARGETQYF.